A selection of T cell receptor beta chains follows, all from one sample in a study of blood T cell repertoires in COVID-19. Some clones are missing from TCRdb's copy, which holds only in-frame ones; the method was immunoSEQ multiplex PCR. The sample lists under 65,000 clones; around nine tenths were seen once. What was sequenced was peripheral blood. The receptor set was obtained from a man in his 60s with acute or convalescent COVID-19. Both conserved end residues are part of each CDR3. A D gene is named only where the DNA matches it firmly. Clone size is shown for a subset of rows, as once, few, many or a class of expanded clone.

d_gene: .
abundance: .
v_gene: TRBV5-1
j_gene: TRBJ2-5
CDR3nt: TGCGCCAGCAGCTTGGACGCGGTAGGAGGGGAGACCCAGTACTTC
CDR3aa: CASSLDAVGGETQYF

d_gene: .
abundance: .
v_gene: TRBV15
j_gene: TRBJ2-3
CDR3nt: TGTGCCACCAGCGTCGGGGTCACAGATACGCAGTATTTT
CDR3aa: CATSVGVTDTQYF

d_gene: .
abundance: .
v_gene: TRBV29-1
j_gene: TRBJ2-2
CDR3nt: TGCAGCGTAATTATTGGACATACGAACACCGGGGAGCTGTTTTTT
CDR3aa: CSVIIGHTNTGELFF

d_gene: TRBD1
abundance: .
v_gene: TRBV19
j_gene: TRBJ2-3
CDR3nt: TGTGCCAGTCACACGGGACAGATCACAGATACGCAGTATTTT
CDR3aa: CASHTGQITDTQYF

d_gene: .
abundance: once
v_gene: TRBV5-4
j_gene: TRBJ2-2
CDR3nt: TGTGCCAGCAGCTTCCCTACTGGCGGGGAGCTGTTTTTT
CDR3aa: CASSFPTGGELFF

d_gene: .
abundance: few
v_gene: TRBV11-2
j_gene: TRBJ1-6
CDR3nt: TGTGCCAGCAGCCCAAGCGGGGATTCACCCCTCCACTTT
CDR3aa: CASSPSGDSPLHF

d_gene: TRBD2
abundance: .
v_gene: TRBV5-1
j_gene: TRBJ2-7
CDR3nt: TGCGCCAGCAGCTTGAGACCTAGCGGTTACGAGCAGTACTTC
CDR3aa: CASSLRPSGYEQYF

d_gene: .
abundance: .
v_gene: TRBV4-1
j_gene: TRBJ1-5
CDR3nt: TGCGCCAGCAGACACAACCGCGGGAATTCCCAGCCCCAGCATTTT
CDR3aa: CASRHNRGNSQPQHF

d_gene: TRBD2
abundance: once
v_gene: TRBV28
j_gene: TRBJ2-1
CDR3nt: TGTGCCAGCAGTTTAGCTAGCGGGAGGGTTAACAATGAGCAGTTCTTC
CDR3aa: CASSLASGRVNNEQFF

d_gene: TRBD1
abundance: .
v_gene: TRBV10-1
j_gene: TRBJ1-2
CDR3nt: TGCGCCAGCAGTGCCCGGGACAGGGGGCGGTTGGGAGGTGGCTACACCTTC
CDR3aa: CASSARDRGRLGGGYTF

d_gene: TRBD1
abundance: .
v_gene: TRBV9
j_gene: TRBJ1-2
CDR3nt: TGTGCCAGCAGCCCTTCAGGACAGGGAGACTACTACACCTTC
CDR3aa: CASSPSGQGDYYTF

d_gene: TRBD2
abundance: .
v_gene: TRBV14
j_gene: TRBJ2-4
CDR3nt: TGTGCCAGCAGCCCGAGCCTTGGACTAGCGGGGGGCCATGCCAAAAACATTCAGTACTTC
CDR3aa: CASSPSLGLAGGHAKNIQYF

d_gene: TRBD1
abundance: .
v_gene: TRBV5-1
j_gene: TRBJ2-7
CDR3nt: TGCGCCAGCAGCTTTTTGGACAGGGGAACGGACGAGCAGTACTTC
CDR3aa: CASSFLDRGTDEQYF

d_gene: TRBD2
abundance: .
v_gene: TRBV4-2
j_gene: TRBJ2-5
CDR3nt: TGTGCCAGCAGCCAATATAGTCTAGCGGGGGGGCAAGAGACCCAGTACTTC
CDR3aa: CASSQYSLAGGQETQYF

d_gene: .
abundance: .
v_gene: TRBV7-7
j_gene: TRBJ2-1
CDR3nt: TGTGCTAGCAGTCAAGGAGGATACAATGAGCAGTTCTTC
CDR3aa: CASSQGGYNEQFF

d_gene: .
abundance: .
v_gene: TRBV6-5
j_gene: TRBJ1-4
CDR3nt: TGTGCCAGCAGTTACTCTGCCAGGGGTAATGAAAAACTGTTTTTT
CDR3aa: CASSYSARGNEKLFF

d_gene: .
abundance: .
v_gene: TRBV11-3
j_gene: TRBJ2-1
CDR3nt: TGTGCCAGCAGCTTGTTACAGGCGGCCAATGAGCAGTTCTTC
CDR3aa: CASSLLQAANEQFF

d_gene: TRBD2
abundance: once
v_gene: TRBV10-2
j_gene: TRBJ2-1
CDR3nt: TGCGCCAGCCGGTTTGGCGGGAGAGGCAATGAGCAGTTCTTC
CDR3aa: CASRFGGRGNEQFF

d_gene: .
abundance: .
v_gene: TRBV6-4
j_gene: TRBJ2-1
CDR3nt: TGTGCCAGCAGTGAAACCAGGGGTTACAATGAGCAGTTCTTC
CDR3aa: CASSETRGYNEQFF

d_gene: .
abundance: .
v_gene: TRBV19
j_gene: TRBJ2-5
CDR3nt: TGTGCCAGTAGTATTTTAGGGGGGGAGGAGACCCAGTACTTC
CDR3aa: CASSILGGEETQYF

d_gene: .
abundance: .
v_gene: TRBV10-3
j_gene: TRBJ2-7
CDR3nt: TGTGCCATCAGGCGAACGGGACATCCCTACGAGCAGTACTTC
CDR3aa: CAIRRTGHPYEQYF

d_gene: .
abundance: .
v_gene: TRBV2
j_gene: TRBJ2-3
CDR3nt: TGTGCCAGCAGCCGCTACTCGAGTATCACAGATACGCAGTATTTT
CDR3aa: CASSRYSSITDTQYF

d_gene: .
abundance: .
v_gene: TRBV10-3
j_gene: TRBJ1-2
CDR3nt: TGTGCCATCAGTGAGTCGAAGTCGCGCGTCTACACCTTC
CDR3aa: CAISESKSRVYTF

d_gene: .
abundance: .
v_gene: TRBV5-4
j_gene: TRBJ2-4
CDR3nt: TGTGCCAGCAGCCCGGGACCCATTAGCGGCATTCAGTACTTC
CDR3aa: CASSPGPISGIQYF

d_gene: .
abundance: .
v_gene: TRBV19
j_gene: TRBJ1-1
CDR3nt: TGTGCCAGTAGAAATTCGGACAGCCGCCACACTGAAGCTTTCTTT
CDR3aa: CASRNSDSRHTEAFF

d_gene: TRBD1
abundance: .
v_gene: TRBV4-1
j_gene: TRBJ2-5
CDR3nt: TGCGCCAGCAGCCCGACAGGGTTGGCGAAAGAGACCCAGTACTTC
CDR3aa: CASSPTGLAKETQYF

d_gene: .
abundance: .
v_gene: TRBV28
j_gene: TRBJ2-7
CDR3nt: TGTGCCAGCAGTTTCATCAGGGGCGCCTACGAGCAGTACTTC
CDR3aa: CASSFIRGAYEQYF

d_gene: .
abundance: .
v_gene: TRBV27
j_gene: TRBJ2-7
CDR3nt: TGTGCCAGCAGTTTGGGTGCAGGGACCTACGAGCAGTACTTC
CDR3aa: CASSLGAGTYEQYF

d_gene: .
abundance: .
v_gene: TRBV7-3
j_gene: TRBJ2-5
CDR3nt: TGTGCCAGCAGCTTAGGCGTCGGGGAGACCCAGTACTTC
CDR3aa: CASSLGVGETQYF

d_gene: TRBD1
abundance: .
v_gene: TRBV5-5
j_gene: TRBJ2-7
CDR3nt: TGTGCCAGCAGCTTGGAAGGAAATGACAGGGACTACGAGCAGTACTTC
CDR3aa: CASSLEGNDRDYEQYF

d_gene: TRBD2
abundance: .
v_gene: TRBV11-1
j_gene: TRBJ2-3
CDR3nt: TGTGCCAGCAGCCTAAGCGGGGCAGCTAGCACAGATACGCAGTATTTT
CDR3aa: CASSLSGAASTDTQYF

d_gene: .
abundance: once
v_gene: TRBV28
j_gene: TRBJ2-3
CDR3nt: TGTGCCAGCAGTTTACTAGTGGACACAGATACGCAGTATTTT
CDR3aa: CASSLLVDTDTQYF

d_gene: TRBD1
abundance: .
v_gene: TRBV7-9
j_gene: TRBJ1-5
CDR3nt: TGTGCCAGCAGGCAATCCGGGACAGGGGAAGATCAGCCCCAGCATTTT
CDR3aa: CASRQSGTGEDQPQHF

d_gene: .
abundance: .
v_gene: TRBV19
j_gene: TRBJ1-2
CDR3nt: TGTGCCAGTAGTATAGCAAGGAGGGTTAACTATGGCTACACCTTC
CDR3aa: CASSIARRVNYGYTF

d_gene: .
abundance: .
v_gene: TRBV5-1
j_gene: TRBJ1-1
CDR3nt: TGCGCCAGCAGCTTGGGGGTAGGGAGTATCACTGAAGCTTTCTTT
CDR3aa: CASSLGVGSITEAFF

d_gene: TRBD1
abundance: few
v_gene: TRBV15
j_gene: TRBJ1-1
CDR3nt: TGTGCCACCACGGACAGGGAGGGCACTGAAGCTTTCTTT
CDR3aa: CATTDREGTEAFF

d_gene: TRBD2
abundance: .
v_gene: TRBV11-2
j_gene: TRBJ2-1
CDR3nt: TGTGCCAGCAGCTTAGTTCGGGAGGGAAGCTCCTACAATGAGCAGTTCTTC
CDR3aa: CASSLVREGSSYNEQFF

d_gene: TRBD2
abundance: .
v_gene: TRBV7-2
j_gene: TRBJ2-3
CDR3nt: TGTGCCAGCAGCCAAAGACTAGCGGGAGGCGCAGATACGCAGTATTTT
CDR3aa: CASSQRLAGGADTQYF

d_gene: .
abundance: .
v_gene: TRBV4-3
j_gene: TRBJ2-7
CDR3nt: TGCGCCAGCAGCCAAGAGTTTACGTCCGGCTCCTACGAGCAGTACTTC
CDR3aa: CASSQEFTSGSYEQYF

d_gene: TRBD1
abundance: .
v_gene: TRBV5-4
j_gene: TRBJ2-1
CDR3nt: TGTGCCAGCAGCTTGAACAGGGGCTATGAGCAGTTCTTC
CDR3aa: CASSLNRGYEQFF

d_gene: TRBD1
abundance: .
v_gene: TRBV7-6
j_gene: TRBJ1-3
CDR3nt: TGTGCCAGCAGCTTATTCTCCGGACAGGGGCCCTTGGTGACTGGAAACACCATATATTTT
CDR3aa: CASSLFSGQGPLVTGNTIYF

d_gene: .
abundance: .
v_gene: TRBV10-3
j_gene: TRBJ2-2
CDR3nt: TGTGCCATCAGTGAGTCAATCGGGGACACCGGGGAGCTGTTTTTT
CDR3aa: CAISESIGDTGELFF